This TCR beta chain comes out of a study of PD-1 blockade in classical Hodgkin lymphoma (TCRdb year 2020). With respect to the entire study: Nivolumab dosing was 3 mg/kg intravenously every 2 weeks, continuing until either disease progression or unacceptable toxicity. The study used TCR beta sequencing and CyTOF to define a peripheral blood immune signature of response to PD-1 blockade in classical Hodgkin lymphoma. Beyond this particular receptor, the publication reports: Baseline TCR diversity was reported as lower in newly diagnosed patients than in healthy donors, and lower still in relapsed/refractory patients. Trial patients achieving complete response had baseline diversity similar to newly diagnosed patients, whereas partial responders and progressors had significantly lower diversity. Only a single clinical trial cohort was studied, and what caused the repertoire differences, possibly disease activity or prior therapy, remained undefined. Lower diversity was seen in patients whose nivolumab began less than 1 year after ASCT, and these patients were left out of later analyses so that immune reconstitution would not confound the results. By C4D1, a significant rise was seen in CD4+ TCR diversity but not in CD8+ TCR diversity (p=0.0027 vs p=0.16), and the rise was most apparent among complete responders (p=0.02).

The CDR3, from cysteine to phenylalanine, totals 17 residues. The CDR3 DNA has 51 bases and is translated from base 1. Reading the germline V gene (reference sequence) gives CDR1 LNHDA and CDR2 SQIVND. V loses 7 bases at its end and J loses 0 bases; junction bases beyond the gene matches: 11. The meaning of the sample's time point label: cycle 1 day 1 (C1D1), immediately before nivolumab initiation. Relapse after autologous stem cell transplantation had occurred in all trial patients, and cohorts A, B and C were distinguished by prior brentuximab vedotin exposure. The trial cohort was composed of over 50 patients with relapsed/refractory classical Hodgkin lymphoma, for whom complete response, partial response or progressive disease was recorded as best overall response. In the multi-cohort phase II CheckMate 205 trial, trial patients received single-agent nivolumab. Best overall response was determined by an independent review committee according to the 2007 International Working Group response criteria. PBMCs from the trial were collected at three points: immediately before nivolumab initiation (C1D1), and during therapy at cycle 2 day 1 and cycle 4 day 1. Peripheral blood was collected in 8 mL Vacutainer Cell Preparation Tubes, from which PBMCs were isolated by centrifugation and then cryopreserved.

As to this clone: No cognate antigen has been identified for it. Nothing much larger sits one base from this clone, and base qualities are not available.

The Qiagen DNeasy kit was used to extract genomic DNA both from unsorted PBMCs and from the negatively selected CD4+ and CD8+ fractions. Amplification of TCR beta CDR3 regions was done by immunoSEQ multiplex PCR with primers that anneal to V and J segments. A synthetic immune receptor repertoire was used to minimize amplification bias, and any remaining bias was removed computationally after sequencing. The original pipeline was this. Custom Python scripts were used to quantify repertoire diversity as the Shannon entropy index. The unsorted, CD4+ and CD8+ repertoires were each analyzed separately, with the exception of combined analyses, where CD4+ and CD8+ sequences were merged in silico. Clonal expansion was defined as at least a 2-fold frequency increase after treatment relative to C1D1, with a pseudocount of 0.5 for undetected baseline clones. Singleton clones were defined as clones with 0 or 1 copy at C1D1, and non-singleton clones were defined as clones with 2 or more copies. Clones expanded in unsorted samples were annotated as CD4+, CD8+ or unknown by matching protein sequences in sorted samples from the same patient. Diversity changes from C1D1 to C4D1 were tested in paired samples using Wilcoxon tests. In TCRdb, the immuneACCESS table is reduced to in-frame sequences with V and J assigned. These tables do not hold every clone; where another copy was compared, an unresolved V gene accounts for under half, and the others remain unexplained. Clone size and the V and J calls come from that table; the DNA yielded D and trimming. In this sample the table shows 70,000 to 85,000 clones, about 92% of which occur a single time. Of the sample, approximately 8.2% is held by the ten largest clones.

The rearranged chain carries TRBV19 and TRBJ2-7; 11 bases in the junction line up with TRBD2. This TCR was recovered from a human donor with classical Hodgkin lymphoma. The starting material was peripheral blood mononuclear cells (PBMCs), obtained at baseline. The DNA sequence is as follows: TGTGCCAGTATAATCCCCCTAGCGGGGGGAAGCTCCTACGAGCAGTACTTC. The encoded protein is CASIIPLAGGSSYEQYF.